This T cell receptor beta chain appears in the sequencing data of a study of T cell responses to AZD1222 COVID-19 vaccine. Study outcomes and limitations: Most donors were white British, females outnumbered males, and clonal diversity was possibly underestimated. Spike-specific TCRs gained breadth and depth after people received two AZD1222 doses. The CD4 TCRs associated with vaccination extended across spike and predominated at 160-218 and 743-854. AZD1222 recipients seropositive at baseline numbered only 5 to 7.

Sequencing was performed with immunoSEQ multiplex PCR; in TCRdb, only in-frame clones are kept and a portion is missing. The table lists more than 110,000 clones, nearly 95% of them singletons. In the case of this clone: Its antigen is undetermined.

V shed 4 bases and J 8 bases; nucleotides not matched to a gene: 13. The CDR3 runs 15 residues. Germline V gene data show CDR1 as SGHNT and CDR2 as YYREEE (reference sequence). The source is an adult in good health. The gene calls are TRBV5-4 and TRBJ1-1; 8 bases agree with TRBD1. This material consisted of peripheral blood, taken on day 0 of AZD1222 vaccination. CDR3 nucleotides: TGTGCCAGCAGCACCTCCCGGACAGGGTATGAAGAAGCTTTCTTT. It is translated as CASSTSRTGYEEAFF.